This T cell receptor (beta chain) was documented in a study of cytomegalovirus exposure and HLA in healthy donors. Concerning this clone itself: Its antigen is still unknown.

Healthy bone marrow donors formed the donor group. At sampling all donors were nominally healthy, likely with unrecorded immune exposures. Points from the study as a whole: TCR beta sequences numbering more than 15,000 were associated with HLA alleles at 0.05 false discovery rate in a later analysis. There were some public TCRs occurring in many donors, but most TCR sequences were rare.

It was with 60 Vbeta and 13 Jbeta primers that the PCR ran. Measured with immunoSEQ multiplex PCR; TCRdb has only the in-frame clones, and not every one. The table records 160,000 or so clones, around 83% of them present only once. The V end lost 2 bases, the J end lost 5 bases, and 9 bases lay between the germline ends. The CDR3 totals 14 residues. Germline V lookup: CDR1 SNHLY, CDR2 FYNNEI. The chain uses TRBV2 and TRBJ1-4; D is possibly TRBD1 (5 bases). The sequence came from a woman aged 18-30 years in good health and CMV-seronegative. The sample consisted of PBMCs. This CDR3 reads CASSEWRDNEKLFF. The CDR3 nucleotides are TGTGCCAGCAGTGAATGGAGGGACAATGAAAAACTGTTTTTT.